This T cell receptor (beta chain) stems from a study of blood T cell repertoires in COVID-19. Study-wide background: Some COVID-19 samples were acute and others convalescent; all came from the United States, Italy and Spain.

Germline assignment: CDR1 SGDLS and CDR2 YYNGEE. The V and J ends lost 1 base and 2 bases respectively, with 12 bases between them. This CDR3 is built from 15 residues. Sequencing was performed with immunoSEQ multiplex PCR; in TCRdb, only in-frame clones are kept and a portion is missing. Seen here are about 120,000 clones, roughly 90% observed once, and the top ten hold 8% to 8.5%. Source material: peripheral blood. This chain uses TRBV9 with TRBJ2-5; possible D gene TRBD2, 7 bases. The source is a woman in her 70s who had recovered from COVID-19. CDR3 sequence reads: CASSVRGGLQETQYF. The CDR3, as DNA: TGTGCCAGCAGCGTACGCGGGGGCCTACAAGAGACCCAGTACTTC. Filled out from reference TRBV9 and TRBJ2-5, the complete variable domain reads DSGVTQTPKHLITATGQRVTLRCSPRSGDLSVYWYQQSLDQGLQFLIQYYNGEERAKGNILERFSAQQFPDLHSELNLSSLELGDSALYFCASSVRGGLQETQYFGPGTRLLVL.